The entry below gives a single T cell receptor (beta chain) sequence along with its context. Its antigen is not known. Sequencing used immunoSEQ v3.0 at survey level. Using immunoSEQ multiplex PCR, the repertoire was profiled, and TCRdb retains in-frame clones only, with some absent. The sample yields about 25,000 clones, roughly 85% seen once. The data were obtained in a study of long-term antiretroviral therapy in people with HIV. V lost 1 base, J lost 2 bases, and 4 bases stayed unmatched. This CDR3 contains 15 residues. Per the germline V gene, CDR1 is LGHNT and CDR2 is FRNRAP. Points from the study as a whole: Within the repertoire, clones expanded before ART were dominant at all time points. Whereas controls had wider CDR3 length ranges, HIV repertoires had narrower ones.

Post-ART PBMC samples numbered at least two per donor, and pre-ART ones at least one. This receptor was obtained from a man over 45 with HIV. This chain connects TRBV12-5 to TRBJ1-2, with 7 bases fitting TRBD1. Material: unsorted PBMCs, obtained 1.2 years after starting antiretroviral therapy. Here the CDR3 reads CASGLEDRPNYGYTF. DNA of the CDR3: TGTGCTAGTGGTTTGGAGGACAGGCCCAACTATGGCTACACCTTC.